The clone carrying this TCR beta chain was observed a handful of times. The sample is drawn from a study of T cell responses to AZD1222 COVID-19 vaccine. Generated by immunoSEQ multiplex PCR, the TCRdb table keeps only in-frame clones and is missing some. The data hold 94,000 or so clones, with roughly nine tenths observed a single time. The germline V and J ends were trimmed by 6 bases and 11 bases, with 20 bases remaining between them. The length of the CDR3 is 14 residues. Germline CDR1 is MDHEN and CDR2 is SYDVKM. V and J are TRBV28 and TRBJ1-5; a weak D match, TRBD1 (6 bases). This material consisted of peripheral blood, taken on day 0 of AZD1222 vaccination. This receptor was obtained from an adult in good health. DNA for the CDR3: TGTGCCAGCAGGCCTCGACCGACCTCAGGGGCCCAGCATTTT. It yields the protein CASRPRPTSGAQHF. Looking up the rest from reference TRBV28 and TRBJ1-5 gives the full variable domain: DVKVTQSSRYLVKRTGEKVFLECVQDMDHENMFWYRQDPGLGLRLIYFSYDVKMKEKGDIPEGYSVSREKKERFSLILESASTNQTSMYLCASRPRPTSGAQHFGDGTRLSIL.